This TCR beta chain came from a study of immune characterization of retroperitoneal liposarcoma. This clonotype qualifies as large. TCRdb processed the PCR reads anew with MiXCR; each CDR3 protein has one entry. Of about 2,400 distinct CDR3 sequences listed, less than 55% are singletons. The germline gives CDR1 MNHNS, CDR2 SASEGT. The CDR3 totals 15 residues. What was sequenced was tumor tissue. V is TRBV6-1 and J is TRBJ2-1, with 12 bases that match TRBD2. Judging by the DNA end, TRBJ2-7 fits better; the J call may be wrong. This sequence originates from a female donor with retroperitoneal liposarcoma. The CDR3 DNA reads TGTGCCAGCAGTGAACGACTAGCGGGAGCGTACGAGCAGTACTTC. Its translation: CASSERLAGAYEQYF.